This entry is about one T cell receptor (beta chain). V shed 4 bases, J shed 7 bases, and the junction held 9 bases outside the gene matches. CDR1 and CDR2 (germline): MNHEY, SMNVEV (reference sequence). This CDR3 is 16 amino acids long. The sample comes from a study of shared T cell receptors in the human thymus. Profiling relied on immunoSEQ multiplex PCR, and the TCRdb table lists in-frame clones only, not all of them. The data show almost 550,000 clones, more than 75% seen once. These same data were also listed under a study on human thymus T cells. In that study: The donors were infants in Finland with congenital heart defects, otherwise immunologically healthy. Thymic samples were excised during corrective heart operations. What appeared biased in thymic and blood repertoires was the usage of V and J genes.

The chain employs TRBV27 and TRBJ2-1, with 11 bases lining up with TRBD2. Sequenced material: thymocytes. The source is a boy under three years old with a congenital heart defect. CDR3 nucleotides: TGTGCCAGCAGTTCGCCCACTAGCGGGAGAATGAATGAGCAGTTCTTC. As protein: CASSSPTSGRMNEQFF.